This T cell receptor (beta chain) was recovered during a study of cytomegalovirus exposure and HLA in healthy donors. Overall study context: As an earlier analysis found, 150 million to 200 million T cells yielded 117 million unique TCR beta sequences.

Worth noting for this clone: Its matching antigen is unknown.

The CDR3 is made up of 14 amino acids. The trim removed 3 bases at V and 6 bases at J, leaving 3 bases unmatched. CDR1 and CDR2 from the germline V gene are MNHEY and SMNVEV (reference sequence). Study results and limitations: Investigators reported 150 to 200 TCR beta chains as tied to cytomegalovirus.

The PCR made use of 60 Vbeta and 13 Jbeta primers. Clones were sequenced by immunoSEQ multiplex PCR, and TCRdb holds only the in-frame ones, with some missing. This sample lists around 150,000 clones; its ten largest clones have under 2.5%. The source material was PBMCs. This TCR derives from a man aged 25-45 years in good health and CMV-seronegative. The gene calls are TRBV27 and TRBJ1-1, with 11 bases aligning to TRBD1. CDR3 in amino acids: CASSFGTGGPEAFF. CDR3 sequence (DNA): TGTGCCAGCAGTTTCGGGACAGGGGGACCTGAAGCTTTCTTT.